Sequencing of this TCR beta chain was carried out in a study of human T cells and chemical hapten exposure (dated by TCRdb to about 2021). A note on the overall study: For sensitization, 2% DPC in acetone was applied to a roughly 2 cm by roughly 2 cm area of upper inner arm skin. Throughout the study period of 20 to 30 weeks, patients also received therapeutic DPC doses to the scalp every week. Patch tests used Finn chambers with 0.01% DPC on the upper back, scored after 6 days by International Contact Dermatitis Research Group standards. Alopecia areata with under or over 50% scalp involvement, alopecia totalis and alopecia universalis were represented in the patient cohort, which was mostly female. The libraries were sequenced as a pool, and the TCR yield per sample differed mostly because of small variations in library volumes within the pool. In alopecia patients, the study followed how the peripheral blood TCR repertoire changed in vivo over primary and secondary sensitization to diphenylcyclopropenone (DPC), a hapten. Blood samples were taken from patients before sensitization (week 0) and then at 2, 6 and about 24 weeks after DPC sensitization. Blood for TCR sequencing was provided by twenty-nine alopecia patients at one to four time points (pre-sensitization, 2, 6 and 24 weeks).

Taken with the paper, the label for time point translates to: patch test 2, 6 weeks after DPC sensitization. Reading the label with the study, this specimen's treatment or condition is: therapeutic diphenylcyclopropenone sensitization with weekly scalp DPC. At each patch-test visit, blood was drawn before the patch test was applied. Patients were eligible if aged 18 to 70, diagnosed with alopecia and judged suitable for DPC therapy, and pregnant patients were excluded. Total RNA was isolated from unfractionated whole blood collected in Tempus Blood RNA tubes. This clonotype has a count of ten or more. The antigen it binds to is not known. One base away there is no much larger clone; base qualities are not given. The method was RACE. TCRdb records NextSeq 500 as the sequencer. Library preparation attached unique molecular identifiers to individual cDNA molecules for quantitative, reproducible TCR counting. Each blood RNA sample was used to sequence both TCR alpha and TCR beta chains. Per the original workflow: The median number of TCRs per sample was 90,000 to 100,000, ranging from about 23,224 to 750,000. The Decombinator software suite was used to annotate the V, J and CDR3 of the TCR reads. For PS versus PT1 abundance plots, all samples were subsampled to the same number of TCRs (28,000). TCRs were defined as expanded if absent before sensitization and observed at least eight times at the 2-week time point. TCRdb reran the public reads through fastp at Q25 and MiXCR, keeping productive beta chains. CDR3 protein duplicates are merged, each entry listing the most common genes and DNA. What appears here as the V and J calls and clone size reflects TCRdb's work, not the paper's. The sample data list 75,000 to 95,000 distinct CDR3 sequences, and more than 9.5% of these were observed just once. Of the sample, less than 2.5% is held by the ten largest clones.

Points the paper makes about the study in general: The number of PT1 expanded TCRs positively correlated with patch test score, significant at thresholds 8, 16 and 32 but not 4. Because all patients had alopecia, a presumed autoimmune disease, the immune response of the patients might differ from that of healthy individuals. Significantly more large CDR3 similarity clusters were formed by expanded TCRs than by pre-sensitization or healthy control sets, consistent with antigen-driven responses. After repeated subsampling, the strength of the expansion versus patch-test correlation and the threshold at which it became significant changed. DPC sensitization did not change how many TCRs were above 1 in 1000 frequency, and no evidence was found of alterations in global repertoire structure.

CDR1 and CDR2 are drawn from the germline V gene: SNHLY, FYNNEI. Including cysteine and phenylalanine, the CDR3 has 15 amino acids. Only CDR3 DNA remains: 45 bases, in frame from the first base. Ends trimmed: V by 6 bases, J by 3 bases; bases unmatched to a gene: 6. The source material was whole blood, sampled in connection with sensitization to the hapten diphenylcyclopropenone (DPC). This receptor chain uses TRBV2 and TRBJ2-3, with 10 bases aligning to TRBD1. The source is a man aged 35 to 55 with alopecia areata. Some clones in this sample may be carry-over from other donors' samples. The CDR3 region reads CASRRDRGSTDTQYF. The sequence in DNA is TGTGCCAGCAGGAGGGACAGGGGTTCGACAGATACGCAGTATTTT.